Following are 21 T cell receptor beta chains from one sample sequenced in a study of pediatric ulcerative colitis. Clones were sequenced by immunoSEQ multiplex PCR, and TCRdb holds only the in-frame ones, with some missing. The sample contains 25,000 to 35,000 clones, approximately 78% of which appear only once. Sequencing was carried out using blood. The source is a boy under 18 with severe ulcerative colitis.

The rearrangement uses TRBV7-2 and TRBJ2-7; no definite D call. Per germline, CDR1 SGHTA and CDR2 FQGNSA. V lost 6 bases and J lost 7, with 10 bases in between. The CDR3 extends over 11 amino acids. CDR3 sequence reads: CASSLIREQYF. The CDR3 bases are TGTGCCAGCAGTCTTATTCGGGAGCAGTACTTC.

V usage is TRBV14 and J usage is TRBJ2-2, with D possibly being TRBD2 (6 bases). Germline CDR1 reads SGHDN; CDR2 reads FVKESK. The CDR3 loop spans 13 amino acids. V lost 1 base, J lost 6 bases, and 6 bases lay in between. The CDR3 DNA is TGTGCCAGCAGCCAAGGGAGGGCCGGGGAGCTGTTTTTT. Translation gives CASSQGRAGELFF.

This sequence joins TRBV2 and TRBJ1-2, with 8 bases aligning to TRBD1. Looked up from germline, CDR1 is SNHLY and CDR2 is FYNNEI. V dropped 4 bases and J dropped 8; count of bases not matched to a gene: 6. The CDR3 covers 13 residues. The CDR3 sequence: CASSGDRGKGYTF. The CDR3 DNA is TGTGCCAGCAGTGGAGACAGGGGCAAGGGCTACACCTTC. The whole variable domain, filled in from reference TRBV2 and TRBJ1-2, reads EPEVTQTPSHQVTQMGQEVILRCVPISNHLYFYWYRQILGQKVEFLVSFYNNEISEKSEIFDDQFSVERPDGSNFTLKIRSTKLEDSAMYFCASSGDRGKGYTFGSGTRLTVV.

CDR3 residues: CASSPISAGDYGYTF. The CDR3 DNA follows: TGTGCCAGCAGCCCCATCTCGGCAGGAGATTATGGCTACACCTTC. The chain joins TRBV11-2 to TRBJ1-2; D call uncertain. V was pared by 5 bases and J by 5 bases, with 18 bases between. This CDR3 is built from 15 residues. Germline V gene data show CDR1 as SGHAT and CDR2 as FQNNGV.

There are a few counts of this clone. The chain carries TRBV9 and TRBJ1-6; TRBD1 is a possible D gene (5 bases). The CDR3 is 17 residues long. With 4 bases removed from V and 10 bases from J, the gap between germline ends came to 24 bases. Germline V lookup: CDR1 SGDLS, CDR2 YYNGEE. CDR3 DNA sequence: TGTGCCAGCAGCCGGCGGGACGCCGTTTTCGGGCAGTCACCCCTCCACTTT. It encodes CASSRRDAVFGQSPLHF. Combining the CDR3 with reference TRBV9 and TRBJ1-6 gives the whole variable domain DSGVTQTPKHLITATGQRVTLRCSPRSGDLSVYWYQQSLDQGLQFLIQYYNGEERAKGNILERFSAQQFPDLHSELNLSSLELGDSALYFCASSRRDAVFGQSPLHFGNGTRLTVT.

This chain connects TRBV4-1 to TRBJ1-2; 7 positions match TRBD1. V lost 4 bases to trimming and J lost 4 bases; unmatched junction nucleotides: 12. The CDR3 is 16 residues long. The germline V gene encodes CDR1 MGHRA and CDR2 YSYEKL. The CDR3 here is CASSPDLTGFFYGYTF. CDR3 in DNA: TGCGCCAGCAGCCCCGACCTGACAGGGTTCTTCTATGGCTACACCTTC.

The chain is built from TRBV2 and TRBJ2-4; D ambiguous. Germline CDR1 SNHLY, CDR2 FYNNEI. V gave up 1 base and J gave up 0 bases, with 7 bases separating them. The CDR3 totals 15 residues. Here the CDR3 reads CASSEDGLAKNIQYF. CDR3 DNA sequence: TGTGCCAGCAGTGAAGACGGTTTAGCCAAAAACATTCAGTACTTC.

This rearrangement joins TRBV19 to TRBJ1-1; D remains ambiguous. The CDR3 spans 13 residues. With 9 bases removed from V and 4 bases from J, the gap between germline ends came to 15 bases. Germline V lookup: CDR1 LNHDA, CDR2 SQIVND (reference sequence). The CDR3 protein is CASTFGVGTEAFF. The DNA for the CDR3 is TGTGCCAGCACCTTCGGGGTTGGCACTGAAGCTTTCTTT.

The V call is TRBV11-3, the J call TRBJ2-3, with D hard to call. The CDR3 runs 15 residues. CDR1 and CDR2 from the germline V gene are SGHNT and YENEEA. V lost 5 bases, J lost 1 base, and 13 bases lay in between. The CDR3 region is CASSPHTGRTDTQYF. The CDR3 DNA sequence: TGTGCCAGCAGCCCCCACACCGGGCGCACAGATACGCAGTATTTT.

The gene calls are TRBV7-9 and TRBJ2-5; D unclear. The CDR3 totals 13 residues. CDR1 and CDR2 (germline): SEHNR, FQNEAQ (reference sequence). Trimming shortened V by 5 bases and J by 5 bases, and 12 bases separated the two germline ends. Here the CDR3 reads CASSPGPTETQYF. The CDR3 bases are TGTGCCAGCAGCCCTGGCCCGACGGAGACCCAGTACTTC.

The chain has TRBV9 and TRBJ2-2, with D uncertain. Trimming shortened V by 0 bases and J by 7 bases, and 7 bases separated the two germline ends. From germline, CDR1 is SGDLS and CDR2 YYNGEE. The CDR3 length is 13 residues. Written as DNA, the CDR3 is TGTGCCAGCAGCGTAGCAGTGTTCGGGGAGCTGTTTTTT. It specifies CASSVAVFGELFF.

The chain recombines TRBV2 with TRBJ1-3; no definite D call. Germline loops: CDR1 SNHLY, CDR2 FYNNEI. This CDR3 spans 15 amino acids. The germline V and J ends were trimmed by 6 bases and 0 bases, with 12 bases remaining between them. The CDR3 DNA sequence: TGTGCCAGCAGGGCAGGAAAAAACTCTGGAAACACCATATATTTT. It is translated as CASRAGKNSGNTIYF.

The chain uses TRBV7-9 and TRBJ1-5, with 11 bases that match TRBD1. This CDR3 spans 16 amino acids. Trimming cost V 5 bases and J 3 bases; bases outside gene matches: 6. Germline loops: CDR1 SEHNR, CDR2 FQNEAQ (reference sequence). The CDR3 DNA is TGTGCCAGCAGCCCAGGGACAGGGGGGTACAATCAGCCCCAGCATTTT. Protein sequence: CASSPGTGGYNQPQHF.

The chain combines TRBV4-1 with TRBJ1-6; weak D call: TRBD1 (6 bases). CDR3 length: 13 residues. Germline V lookup: CDR1 MGHRA, CDR2 YSYEKL. With 2 bases removed from V and 10 bases from J, the gap between germline ends came to 9 bases. The CDR3, as DNA: TGCGCCAGCAGCCAAAGAGGGGGATCACCCCTCCACTTT. Translated, it gives CASSQRGGSPLHF.

This clone was observed a few times. This chain connects TRBV2 to TRBJ2-7; D call uncertain. V lost 6 bases to trimming and J lost 3 bases, with 9 bases between them. The CDR3 has 12 amino acids. CDR1 and CDR2 from the germline V gene are SNHLY and FYNNEI. CDR3 amino acids: CASRSDYYEQYF. CDR3 in DNA: TGTGCCAGCAGATCAGATTACTACGAGCAGTACTTC.

J is TRBJ2-2 and V is TRBV5-1, with 11 positions matching TRBD2. J gave up 3 bases and V 3 bases, and 7 bases lay outside the gene matches. This CDR3 has 17 residues. Germline CDR1 reads SGHRS; CDR2 reads YFSETQ. The CDR3 DNA is TGCGCCAGCAGCTCAAAGACTAGCGGGGTCTACACCGGGGAGCTGTTTTTT. Its translation: CASSSKTSGVYTGELFF.

The chain couples TRBV5-5 to TRBJ2-5; 10 bases fit TRBD1. Looked up from germline, CDR1 is SGHKS and CDR2 is YYEKEE (reference sequence). V lost 0 bases and J lost 1; bases outside the gene matches: 9. This CDR3 region has 18 residues. The CDR3 is CASSLASSWTGGQETQYF. The CDR3 nucleotides are TGTGCCAGCAGCTTGGCTTCATCCTGGACAGGGGGCCAAGAGACCCAGTACTTC.

The chain carries TRBV6-6 and TRBJ1-3; D is uncertain. Trimming stripped 5 bases from V and 7 bases from J, with 15 bases between. CDR1 MNHNY and CDR2 SVGAGI come from the germline V gene (reference sequence). This CDR3 contains 14 residues. The chain's CDR3 is CASSTTTSMNTIYF. The CDR3 bases are TGTGCCAGCAGTACCACGACAAGTATGAACACCATATATTTT.

The chain uses TRBV19 and TRBJ1-5; possible D gene TRBD1, 5 bases. Trimming removed 2 bases at V and 2 bases at J, with 13 bases between. Germline V gene sequence: CDR1 LNHDA, CDR2 SQIVND (reference sequence). The CDR3 loop spans 16 amino acids. This CDR3 reads CASSILSGLGNQPQHF. CDR3 DNA sequence: TGTGCCAGTAGTATACTCTCAGGGCTTGGCAATCAGCCCCAGCATTTT.

This clone was observed a few times. The gene calls are TRBV11-2 and TRBJ1-6, with D unclear. V lost 5 bases and J 9 bases, leaving 14 bases between the germline ends. This CDR3 has 14 residues. The germline CDR1 and CDR2 sequences are SGHAT and FQNNGV. This chain's CDR3 is CASSQEGLTSPLHF. As DNA, the CDR3 is TGTGCCAGCAGCCAGGAGGGCCTGACTTCACCCCTCCACTTT.

CDR3 coding DNA: TGTGCCAGCTCACCACGGGCACTAGCGGGAAATGAGCAGTTCTTC. As protein: CASSPRALAGNEQFF. J is TRBJ2-1 and V is TRBV18, with TRBD2 identical over 10 bases. V was clipped by 1 base and J by 7 bases; unmatched bases: 4. This CDR3 contains 15 residues. The germline V gene has CDR1 KGHSH and CDR2 LQKENI.